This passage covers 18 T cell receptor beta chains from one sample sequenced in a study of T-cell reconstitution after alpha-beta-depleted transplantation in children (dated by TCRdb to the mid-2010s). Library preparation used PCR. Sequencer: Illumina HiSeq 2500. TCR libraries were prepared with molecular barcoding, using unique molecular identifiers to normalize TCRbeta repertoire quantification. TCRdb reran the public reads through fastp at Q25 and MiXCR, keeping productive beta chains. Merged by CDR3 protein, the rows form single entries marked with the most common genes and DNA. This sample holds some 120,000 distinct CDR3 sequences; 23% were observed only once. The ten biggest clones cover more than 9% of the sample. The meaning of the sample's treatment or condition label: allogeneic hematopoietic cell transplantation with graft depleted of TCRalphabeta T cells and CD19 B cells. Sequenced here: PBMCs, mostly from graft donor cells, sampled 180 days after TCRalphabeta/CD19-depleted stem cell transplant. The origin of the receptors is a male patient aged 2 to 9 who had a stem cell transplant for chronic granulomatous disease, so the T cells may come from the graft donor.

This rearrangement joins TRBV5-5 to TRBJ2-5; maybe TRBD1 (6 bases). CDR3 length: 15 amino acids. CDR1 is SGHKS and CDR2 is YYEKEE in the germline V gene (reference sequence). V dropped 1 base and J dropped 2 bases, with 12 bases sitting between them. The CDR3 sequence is CASSLRGHLQETQYF. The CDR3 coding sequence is TGTGCCAGCAGCTTGCGGGGACATCTTCAAGAGACCCAGTACTTC.

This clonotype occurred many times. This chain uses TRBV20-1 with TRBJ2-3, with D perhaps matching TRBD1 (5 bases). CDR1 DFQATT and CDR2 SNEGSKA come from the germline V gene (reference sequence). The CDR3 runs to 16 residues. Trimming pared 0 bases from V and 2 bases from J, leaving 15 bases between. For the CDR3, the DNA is TGCAGTGCTAGAGATCTCAGTTCAGGGAACACAGATACGCAGTATTTT. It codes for CSARDLSSGNTDTQYF.

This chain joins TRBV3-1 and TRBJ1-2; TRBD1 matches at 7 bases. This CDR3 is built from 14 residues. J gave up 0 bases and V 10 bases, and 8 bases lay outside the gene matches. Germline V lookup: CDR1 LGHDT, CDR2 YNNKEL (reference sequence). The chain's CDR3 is CATSQGGANYGYTF. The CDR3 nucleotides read TGTGCCACCAGTCAGGGGGGTGCTAACTATGGCTACACCTTC. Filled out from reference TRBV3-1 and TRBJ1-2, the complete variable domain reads DTAVSQTPKYLVTQMGNDKSIKCEQNLGHDTMYWYKQDSKKFLKIMFSYNNKELIINETVPNRFSPKSPDKAHLNLHINSLELGDSAVYFCATSQGGANYGYTFGSGTRLTVV.

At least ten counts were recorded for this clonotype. In DNA form, the CDR3 reads TGTGCCAGCAGTAGCGGGCCTTCCTACGAGCAGTACTTC. Residues: CASSSGPSYEQYF. V and J are TRBV27 and TRBJ2-7; D perhaps matches TRBD2 (6 bases). This CDR3 comprises 13 residues. Trimming took 5 bases from V and 1 from J, leaving 9 bases between them. Germline V gene lookup returns CDR1 MNHEY and CDR2 SMNVEV (reference sequence).

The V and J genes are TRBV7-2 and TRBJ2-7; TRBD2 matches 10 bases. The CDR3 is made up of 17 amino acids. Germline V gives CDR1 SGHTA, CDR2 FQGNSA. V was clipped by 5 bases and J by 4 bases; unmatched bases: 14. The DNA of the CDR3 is TGTGCCAGCAGCCCTTCTTTACCGGGACTAGCGATATACGAGCAGTACTTC. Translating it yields CASSPSLPGLAIYEQYF.

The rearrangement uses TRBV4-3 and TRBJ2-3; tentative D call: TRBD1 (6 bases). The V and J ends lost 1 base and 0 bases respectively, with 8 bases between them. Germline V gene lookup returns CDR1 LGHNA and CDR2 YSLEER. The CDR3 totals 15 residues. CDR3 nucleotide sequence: TGCGCCAGCAGCCAAGGGGGGCTAAGCACAGATACGCAGTATTTT. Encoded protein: CASSQGGLSTDTQYF.

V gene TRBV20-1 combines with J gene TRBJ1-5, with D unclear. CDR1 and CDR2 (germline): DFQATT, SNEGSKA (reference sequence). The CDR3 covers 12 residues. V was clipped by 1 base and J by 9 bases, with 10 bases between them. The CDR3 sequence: CSARVQAGPQHF. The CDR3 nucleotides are TGCAGTGCTAGAGTCCAGGCTGGGCCCCAGCATTTT.

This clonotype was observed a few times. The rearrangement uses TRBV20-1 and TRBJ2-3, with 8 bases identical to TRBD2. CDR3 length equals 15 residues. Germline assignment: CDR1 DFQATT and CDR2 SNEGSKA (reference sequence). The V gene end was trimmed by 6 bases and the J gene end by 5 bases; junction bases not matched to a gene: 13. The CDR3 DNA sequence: TGCAGTGCGATACCCGGCGCGGGAGGCCGAGATACGCAGTATTTT. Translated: CSAIPGAGGRDTQYF.

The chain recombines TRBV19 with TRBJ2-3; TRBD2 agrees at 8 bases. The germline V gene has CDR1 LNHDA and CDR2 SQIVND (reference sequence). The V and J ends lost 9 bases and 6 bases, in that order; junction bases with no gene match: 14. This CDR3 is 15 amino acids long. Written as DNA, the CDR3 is TGTGCCAGCACTCCAGGGATTAGCGGGACGGATACGCAGTATTTT. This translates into CASTPGISGTDTQYF.

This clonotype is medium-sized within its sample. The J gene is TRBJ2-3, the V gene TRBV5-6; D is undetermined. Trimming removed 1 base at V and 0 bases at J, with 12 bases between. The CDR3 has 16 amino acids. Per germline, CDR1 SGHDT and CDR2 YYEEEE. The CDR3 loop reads CASSLYAAPSTDTQYF. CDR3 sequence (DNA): TGTGCCAGCAGCTTGTACGCAGCCCCTAGCACAGATACGCAGTATTTT.

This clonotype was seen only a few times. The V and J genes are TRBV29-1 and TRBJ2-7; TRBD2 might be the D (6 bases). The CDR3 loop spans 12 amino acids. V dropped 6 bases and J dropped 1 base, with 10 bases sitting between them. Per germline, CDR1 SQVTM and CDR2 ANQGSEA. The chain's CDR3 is CSVEGLSYEQYF. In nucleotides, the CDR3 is TGCAGCGTCGAGGGACTGTCCTACGAGCAGTACTTC.

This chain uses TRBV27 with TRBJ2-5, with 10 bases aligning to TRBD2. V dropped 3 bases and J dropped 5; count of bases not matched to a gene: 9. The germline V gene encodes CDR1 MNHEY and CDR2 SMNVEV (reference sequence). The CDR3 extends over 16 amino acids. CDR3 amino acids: CASSFRSGRSVETQYF. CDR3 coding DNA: TGTGCCAGCAGTTTTCGTAGCGGGAGGTCGGTTGAGACCCAGTACTTC.

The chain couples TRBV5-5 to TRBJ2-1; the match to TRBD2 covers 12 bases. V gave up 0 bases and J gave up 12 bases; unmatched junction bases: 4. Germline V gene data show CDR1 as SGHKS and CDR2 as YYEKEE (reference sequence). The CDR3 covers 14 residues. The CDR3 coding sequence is TGTGCCAGCAGCTTGGGACTAGCGGGAGACCTGCAGTTCTTC. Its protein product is CASSLGLAGDLQFF.

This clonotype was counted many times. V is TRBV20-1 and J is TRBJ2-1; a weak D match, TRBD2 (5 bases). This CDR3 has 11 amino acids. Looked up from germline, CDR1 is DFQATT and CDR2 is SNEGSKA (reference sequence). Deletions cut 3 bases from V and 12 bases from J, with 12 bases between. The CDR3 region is CSASLDSWQFF. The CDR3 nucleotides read TGCAGTGCTAGCTTGGACTCCTGGCAGTTCTTC.

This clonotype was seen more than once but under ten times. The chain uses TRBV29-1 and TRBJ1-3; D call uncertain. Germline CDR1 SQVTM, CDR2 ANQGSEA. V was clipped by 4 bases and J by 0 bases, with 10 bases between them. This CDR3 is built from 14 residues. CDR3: CSVAGRDSGNTIYF. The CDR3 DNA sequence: TGCAGCGTTGCCGGACGGGACTCTGGAAACACCATATATTTT.

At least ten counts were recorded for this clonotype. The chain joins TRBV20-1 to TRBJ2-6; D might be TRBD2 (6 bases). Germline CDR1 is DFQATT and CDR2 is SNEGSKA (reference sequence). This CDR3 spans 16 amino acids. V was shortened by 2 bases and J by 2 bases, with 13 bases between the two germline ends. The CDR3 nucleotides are TGCAGTGCTAGATCCTCGGGGGTTGCTGGGGCCAACGTCCTGACTTTC. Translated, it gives CSARSSGVAGANVLTF.

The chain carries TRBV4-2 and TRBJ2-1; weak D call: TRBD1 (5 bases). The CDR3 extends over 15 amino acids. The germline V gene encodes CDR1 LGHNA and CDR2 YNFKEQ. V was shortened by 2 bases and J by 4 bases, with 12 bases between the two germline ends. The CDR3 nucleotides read TGTGCCAGCAGCCAACCTGACAGAGATTACAATGAGCAGTTCTTC. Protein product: CASSQPDRDYNEQFF.

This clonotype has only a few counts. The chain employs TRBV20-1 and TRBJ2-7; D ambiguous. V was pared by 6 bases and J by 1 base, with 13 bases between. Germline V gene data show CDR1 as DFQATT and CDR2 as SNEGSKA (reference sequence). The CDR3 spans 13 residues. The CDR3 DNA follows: TGCAGTGCCCTTAGTAACATTTCCTACGAGCAGTACTTC. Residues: CSALSNISYEQYF.